The 8 T cell receptor beta chains below all came from one sample that was sequenced in a study of blood T cell repertoires in COVID-19. TCRdb keeps only in-frame clones here, not all; method: immunoSEQ multiplex PCR. The data show just over 300,000 clones, 85% to 90% seen once. What was sequenced was PBMCs or T cells enriched from blood (not recorded which). The origin of the receptors is a man younger than 40 who had recovered from COVID-19.

The chain carries TRBV10-2 and TRBJ1-1; TRBD1 agrees at 9 bases. Per germline, CDR1 WSHSY and CDR2 SAAADI. The V segment lost 3 bases and the J segment 5 bases; nucleotides outside the gene matches: 4. CDR3 length equals 14 residues. The CDR3 nucleotides are TGCGCCAGCAGTGATTCCGGACAGGGGACTGAAGCTTTCTTT. This translates into CASSDSGQGTEAFF.

The chain couples TRBV24-1 to TRBJ1-2, with 10 bases lining up with TRBD1. Germline assignment: CDR1 KGHDR and CDR2 SFDVKD. The CDR3 is 18 residues long. The junction had 15 bases not matched to a gene; V was cut back by 3 bases and J by 6 bases. The CDR3 protein is CATSDPNPGQGIWNGYTF. The DNA of the CDR3 is TGTGCCACCAGTGATCCTAACCCGGGACAGGGGATTTGGAATGGCTACACCTTC.

This clone was recorded only once. The chain is built from TRBV11-2 and TRBJ1-1; a weak D match, TRBD1 (6 bases). Per the germline V gene, CDR1 is SGHAT and CDR2 is FQNNGV. The CDR3 spans 17 residues. Deletions cut 5 bases from V and 4 bases from J, with 23 bases between. CDR3 sequence (DNA): TGTGCCAGCAGCATACGTACAGGGACGGTGAGGGGCACTGAAGCTTTCTTT. Encoded protein: CASSIRTGTVRGTEAFF.

The V and J genes are TRBV27 and TRBJ1-2; tentatively, D is TRBD1 (5 bases). The CDR3 extends over 14 amino acids. V dropped 3 bases and J dropped 4 bases, with 12 bases sitting between them. Germline CDR1 is MNHEY and CDR2 is SMNVEV (reference sequence). The CDR3 region is CASSFQGLPYGYTF. CDR3 DNA: TGTGCCAGCAGTTTCCAGGGCCTCCCCTATGGCTACACCTTC.

This chain uses TRBV5-1 with TRBJ2-7; 9 bases fit TRBD1. Germline CDR1 reads SGHRS; CDR2 reads YFSETQ. This CDR3 has 16 amino acids. After removal of 4 bases from V and 5 bases from J, the junction contained 13 bases not matched to a gene. CDR3 in amino acids: CASSNYAAQGANEQYF. CDR3 DNA: TGCGCCAGCAGCAACTATGCCGCACAGGGGGCCAACGAGCAGTACTTC.

The gene calls are TRBV5-1 and TRBJ1-4; D is ambiguous. Germline V gene lookup returns CDR1 SGHRS and CDR2 YFSETQ. The CDR3 is made up of 16 amino acids. V was pared by 0 bases and J by 4 bases, with 13 bases between. The DNA for the CDR3 is TGCGCCAGCAGCTTGGTCAGCAGCGCGCTTAATGAAAAACTGTTTTTT. It encodes CASSLVSSALNEKLFF.

The chain carries TRBV4-2 and TRBJ2-7, with a weak D call TRBD1 (5 bases). CDR1 is LGHNA, CDR2 YNFKEQ, per germline. The ends were cut back, 1 base at V and 9 bases at J, with 13 bases in the middle. This CDR3 has 13 amino acids. CDR3 sequence: CASSQVFQGRQYF. For the CDR3, the DNA is TGTGCCAGCAGCCAAGTATTTCAGGGTCGGCAGTACTTC.

This clone was found once. The chain carries TRBV5-1 and TRBJ2-1, with unresolved D. This CDR3 has 16 amino acids. Germline lookup yields CDR1 SGHRS and CDR2 YFSETQ. Trimming took off 5 bases at V and 6 bases at J, with 21 bases between the two ends. The DNA for the CDR3 is TGCGCCAGCAGTTGGTTAGTATCCGGTAACCCCAATGAGCAGTTCTTC. It encodes CASSWLVSGNPNEQFF. Full variable domain (outside the CDR3, taken from reference TRBV5-1 and TRBJ2-1): KAGVTQTPRYLIKTRGQQVTLSCSPISGHRSVSWYQQTPGQGLQFLFEYFSETQRNKGNFPGRFSGRQFSNSRSEMNVSTLELGDSALYLCASSWLVSGNPNEQFFGPGTRLTVL.